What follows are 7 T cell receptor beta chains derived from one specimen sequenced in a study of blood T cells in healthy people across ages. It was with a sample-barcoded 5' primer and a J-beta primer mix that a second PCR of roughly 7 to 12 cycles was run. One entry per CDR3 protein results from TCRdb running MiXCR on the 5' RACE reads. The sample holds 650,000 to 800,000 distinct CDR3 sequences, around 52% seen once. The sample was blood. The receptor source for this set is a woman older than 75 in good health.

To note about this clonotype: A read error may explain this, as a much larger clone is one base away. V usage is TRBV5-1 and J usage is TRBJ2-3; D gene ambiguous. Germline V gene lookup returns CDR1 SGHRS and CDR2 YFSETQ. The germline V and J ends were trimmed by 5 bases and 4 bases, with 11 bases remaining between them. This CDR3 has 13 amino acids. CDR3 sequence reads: CASRGSVADTQYF. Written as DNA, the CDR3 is TGCGCCAGCAGGGGGTCAGTCGCAGATACGCAGTATTTT.

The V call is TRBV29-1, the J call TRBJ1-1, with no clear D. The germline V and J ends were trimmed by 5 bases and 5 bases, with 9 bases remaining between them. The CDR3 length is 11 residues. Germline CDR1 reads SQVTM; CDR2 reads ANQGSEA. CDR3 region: CSVLWGTEAFF. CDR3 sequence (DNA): TGCAGCGTTCTATGGGGAACTGAAGCTTTCTTT.

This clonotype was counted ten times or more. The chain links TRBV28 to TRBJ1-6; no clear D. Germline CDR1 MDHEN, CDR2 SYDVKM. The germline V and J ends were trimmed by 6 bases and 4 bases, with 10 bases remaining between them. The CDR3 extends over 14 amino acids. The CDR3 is CASSFQAYNSPLHF. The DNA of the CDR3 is TGTGCCAGCAGCTTTCAAGCTTATAATTCACCCCTCCACTTT.

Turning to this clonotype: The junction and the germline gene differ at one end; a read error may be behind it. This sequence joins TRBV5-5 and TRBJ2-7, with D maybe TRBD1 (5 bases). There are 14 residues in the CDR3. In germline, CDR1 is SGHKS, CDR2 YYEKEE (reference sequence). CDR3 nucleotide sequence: TGTGCCGGCAGCTTGGAGCAGGGCCCCTACGAGCAGTACTTC. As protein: CAGSLEQGPYEQYF.

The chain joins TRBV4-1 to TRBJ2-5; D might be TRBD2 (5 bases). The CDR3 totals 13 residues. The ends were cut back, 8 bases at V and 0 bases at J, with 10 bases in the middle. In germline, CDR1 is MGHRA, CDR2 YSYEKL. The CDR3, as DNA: TGCGCCAGCGGAAGAGGGTACCAAGAGACCCAGTACTTC. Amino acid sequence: CASGRGYQETQYF.

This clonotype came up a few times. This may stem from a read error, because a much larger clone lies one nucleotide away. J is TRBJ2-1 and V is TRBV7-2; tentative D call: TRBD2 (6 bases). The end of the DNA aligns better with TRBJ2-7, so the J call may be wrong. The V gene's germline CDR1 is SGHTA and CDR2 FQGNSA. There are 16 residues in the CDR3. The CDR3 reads CASSLVGTSSYNEQYF. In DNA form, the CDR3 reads TGTGCCAGCAGCTTAGTTGGTACTAGCTCCTACAATGAGCAGTACTTC.

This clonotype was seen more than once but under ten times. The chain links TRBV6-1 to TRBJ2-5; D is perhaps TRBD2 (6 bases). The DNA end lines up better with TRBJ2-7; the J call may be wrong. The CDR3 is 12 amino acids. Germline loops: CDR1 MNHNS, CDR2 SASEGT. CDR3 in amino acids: CASRRGRYEQYF. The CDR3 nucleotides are TGTGCCAGCAGGCGGGGAAGGTACGAGCAGTACTTC.